Listed below are T cell receptor beta chains from one sample, sequenced in a study of post-analysis software for immune sequencing data. TCRdb redid the calling of the PCR reads with MiXCR, one entry per CDR3 protein. This repertoire shows hundreds of thousands of distinct CDR3 sequences, about 44% found once; its top ten account for about 1.8%. The sequenced sample was blood. The source of these receptors is a girl aged 5-17 years with multiple sclerosis. The CDR3 runs from the conserved cysteine through the conserved F or W. A D gene is named only where the DNA matches it firmly. Clone size appears in some rows only: once, few, many, or a class for an expanded clone.

>TRBD1|TRBJ2-1|NA|TRBV10-3
CAISESTGYEQFF
TGTGCCATCAGTGAGTCGACAGGGTATGAGCAGTTCTTC
>NA|TRBJ2-3|NA|TRBV3-1
CASSHTSRLTDTQYF
TGTGCCAGCAGCCACACTTCCAGGCTCACAGATACGCAGTATTTT
>TRBD1|TRBJ1-2|NA|TRBV5-4
CASSFAGQRGGYIF
TGTGCCAGCAGCTTTGCGGGACAGCGCGGTGGCTACATCTTC
>NA|TRBJ2-1|few|TRBV12-3/TRBV12-4
CASSDRTWASYNEQFF
TGTGCCAGCAGCGACCGAACTTGGGCCTCCTACAATGAGCAGTTCTTC
>TRBD1|TRBJ2-5|NA|TRBV9
CASSLRDREQETQYF
TGTGCCAGCAGCCTCCGGGACAGGGAGCAAGAGACCCAGTACTTC
>TRBD1|TRBJ2-7|NA|TRBV4-1
CASSQVGGRRYEQYF
TGCGCCAGCAGCCAGGTAGGGGGCAGGAGGTACGAGCAGTACTTC
>NA|TRBJ2-7|NA|TRBV29-1
CSVTYTYEQYF
TGCAGCGTTACCTATACCTACGAGCAGTACTTC
>NA|TRBJ2-3|NA|TRBV5-1
CASSPDGIHTDTQYF
TGCGCCAGCAGCCCAGACGGGATTCACACAGATACGCAGTATTTT
>NA|TRBJ2-1|many|TRBV19
CASSVYNEQFF
TGTGCCAGCAGCGTATACAATGAGCAGTTCTTC
>TRBD1|TRBJ1-2|few|TRBV4-1
CASSPGQDSYGYTF
TGCGCCAGCAGCCCCGGACAGGATAGCTATGGCTACACCTTC